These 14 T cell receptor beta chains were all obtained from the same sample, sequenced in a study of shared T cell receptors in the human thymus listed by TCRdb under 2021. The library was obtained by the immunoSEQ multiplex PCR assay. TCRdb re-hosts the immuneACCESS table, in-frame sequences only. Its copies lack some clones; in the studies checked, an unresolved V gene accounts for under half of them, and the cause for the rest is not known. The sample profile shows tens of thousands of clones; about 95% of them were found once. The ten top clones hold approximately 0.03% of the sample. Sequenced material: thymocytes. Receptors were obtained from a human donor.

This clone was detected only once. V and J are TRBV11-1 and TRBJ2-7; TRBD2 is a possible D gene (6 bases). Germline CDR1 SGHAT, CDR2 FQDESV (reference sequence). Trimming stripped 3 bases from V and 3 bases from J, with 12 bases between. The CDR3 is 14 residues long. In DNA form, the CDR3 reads TGTGCCAGCAGCTTCGGGGGATTCGGCTACGAGCAGTACTTC. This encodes CASSFGGFGYEQYF. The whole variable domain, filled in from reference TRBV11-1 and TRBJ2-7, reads EAEVAQSPRYKITEKSQAVAFWCDPISGHATLYWYRQILGQGPELLVQFQDESVVDDSQLPKDRFSAERLKGVDSTLKIQPAELGDSAMYLCASSFGGFGYEQYFGPGTRLTVT.

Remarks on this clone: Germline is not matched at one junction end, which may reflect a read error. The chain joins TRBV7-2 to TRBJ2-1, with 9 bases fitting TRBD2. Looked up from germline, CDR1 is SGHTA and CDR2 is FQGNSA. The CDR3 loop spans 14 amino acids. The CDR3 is CASSIAGAYNEQFF. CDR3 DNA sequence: TGTGCCAGCAGCATAGCGGGGGCCTACAATGAGCAGTTCTTC.

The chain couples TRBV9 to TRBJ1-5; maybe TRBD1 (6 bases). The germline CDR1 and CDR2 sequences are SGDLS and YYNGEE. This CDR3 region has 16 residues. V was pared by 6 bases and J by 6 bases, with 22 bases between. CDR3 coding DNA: TGTGCCAGCATCCCTCAGAGGGGGGCCGTCGGTCAGCCCCAGCATTTT. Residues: CASIPQRGAVGQPQHF.

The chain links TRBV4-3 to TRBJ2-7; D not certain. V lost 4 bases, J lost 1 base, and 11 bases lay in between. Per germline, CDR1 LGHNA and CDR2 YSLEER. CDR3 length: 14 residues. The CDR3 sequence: CASSPCKVSYEQYF. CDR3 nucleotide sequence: TGCGCCAGCAGCCCCTGTAAAGTGTCCTACGAGCAGTACTTC.

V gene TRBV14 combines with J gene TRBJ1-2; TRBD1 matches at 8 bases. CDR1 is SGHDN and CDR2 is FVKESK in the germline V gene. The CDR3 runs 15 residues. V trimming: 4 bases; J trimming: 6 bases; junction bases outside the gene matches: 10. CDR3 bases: TGTGCCAGCAGCCTCCGACAGGGGAGTGACAATGGCTACACCTTC. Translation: CASSLRQGSDNGYTF.

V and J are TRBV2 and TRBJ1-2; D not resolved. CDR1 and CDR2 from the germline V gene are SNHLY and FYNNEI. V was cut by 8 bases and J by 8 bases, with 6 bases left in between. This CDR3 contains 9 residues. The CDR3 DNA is TGTGCCAGCTCCGGAGGCTACACCTTC. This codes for CASSGGYTF.

This CDR3 reads CASSLRGGDRLNTGELFF. The DNA for the CDR3 is TGTGCCAGCAGCCTCCGGGGCGGGGACCGACTTAACACCGGGGAGCTGTTTTTT. The V and J genes are TRBV14 and TRBJ2-2; D might be TRBD2 (6 bases). V dropped 4 bases and J dropped 2 bases, with 20 bases sitting between them. CDR3 length: 18 amino acids. The germline V gene has CDR1 SGHDN and CDR2 FVKESK.

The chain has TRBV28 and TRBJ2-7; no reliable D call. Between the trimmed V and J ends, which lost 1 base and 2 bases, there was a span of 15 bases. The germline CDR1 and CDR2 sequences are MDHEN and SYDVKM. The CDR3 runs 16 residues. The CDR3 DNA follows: TGTGCCAGCAGTTTATCTGTTGGATACCCAACCTACGAGCAGTACTTC. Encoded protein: CASSLSVGYPTYEQYF.

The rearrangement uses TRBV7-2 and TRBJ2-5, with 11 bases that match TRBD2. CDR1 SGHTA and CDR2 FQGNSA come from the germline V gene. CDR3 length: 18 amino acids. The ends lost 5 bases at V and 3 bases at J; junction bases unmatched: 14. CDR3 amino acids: CASSPLGGLAGGKETQYF. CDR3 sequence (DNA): TGTGCCAGCAGCCCCCTTGGGGGGCTAGCGGGGGGTAAAGAGACCCAGTACTTC. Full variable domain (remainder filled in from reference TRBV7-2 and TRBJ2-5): GAGVSQSPSNKVTEKGKDVELRCDPISGHTALYWYRQSLGQGLEFLIYFQGNSAPDKSGLPSDRFSAERTGGSVSTLTIQRTQQEDSAVYLCASSPLGGLAGGKETQYFGPGTRLLVL.

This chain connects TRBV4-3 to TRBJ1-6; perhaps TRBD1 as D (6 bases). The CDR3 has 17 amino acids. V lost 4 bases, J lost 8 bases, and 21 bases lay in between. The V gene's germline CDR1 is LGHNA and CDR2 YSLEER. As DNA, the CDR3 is TGCGCCAGCAGCCGGGAACAGGGCATCACGGATTATTCACCCCTCCACTTT. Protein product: CASSREQGITDYSPLHF.

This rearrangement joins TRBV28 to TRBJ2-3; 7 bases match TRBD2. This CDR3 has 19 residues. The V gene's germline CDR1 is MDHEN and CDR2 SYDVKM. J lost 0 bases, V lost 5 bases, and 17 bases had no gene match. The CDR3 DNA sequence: TGTGCCAGCAGTCCTATTAAGCCCCTAACTAGCGCTAGCACAGATACGCAGTATTTT. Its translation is CASSPIKPLTSASTDTQYF.

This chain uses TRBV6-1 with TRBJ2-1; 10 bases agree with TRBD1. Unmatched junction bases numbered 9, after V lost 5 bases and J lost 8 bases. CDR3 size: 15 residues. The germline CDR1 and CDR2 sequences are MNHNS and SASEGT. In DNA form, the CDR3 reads TGTGCCAGCAGTCAACCGGGACAGGGGACCTATGAGCAGTTCTTC. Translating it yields CASSQPGQGTYEQFF.

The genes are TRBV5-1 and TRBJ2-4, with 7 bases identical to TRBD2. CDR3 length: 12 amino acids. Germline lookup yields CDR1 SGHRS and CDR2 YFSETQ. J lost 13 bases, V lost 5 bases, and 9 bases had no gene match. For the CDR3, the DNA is TGCGCCAGCAGGAGTGTCACGGGGGGACAGTACTTC. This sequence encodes CASRSVTGGQYF.

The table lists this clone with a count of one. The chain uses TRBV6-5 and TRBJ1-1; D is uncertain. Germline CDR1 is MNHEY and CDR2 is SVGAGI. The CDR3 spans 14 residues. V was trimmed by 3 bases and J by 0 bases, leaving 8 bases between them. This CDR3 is CASSYRSMNTEAFF. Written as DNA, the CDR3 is TGTGCCAGCAGTTATCGGAGCATGAACACTGAAGCTTTCTTT.